This TCR beta chain was captured in a study of blood T cell repertoires in COVID-19. Study summary: PBMCs, B-cell-depleted T cells, or T cells provided the cDNA or gDNA that made up the material.

There are 13 residues in the CDR3. Germline V gene sequence: CDR1 LNHDA, CDR2 SQIVND (reference sequence). Trimming pared 10 bases from V and 0 bases from J, leaving 12 bases between. Per the authors' pipeline: Estimates of nucleated cell counts were drawn from the amplification of reference gene primers. The assay was immunoSEQ multiplex PCR, and TCRdb's table has in-frame clones only and misses some. V and J calls and clone size are given by that table; D and trimming were obtained from the DNA. The repertoire holds under 250,000 clones, roughly 90% seen once, with less than 4% in the top ten. Participants spanned ages about 18 to 89 years and resided in about 24 US areas. Cohort allocation depended upon clinical history that participants reported.

The clonotype was recovered from a woman in her twenties or thirties with acute COVID-19. The chain is built from TRBV19 and TRBJ1-1, with a possible D match to TRBD1 (6 bases). Material: PBMCs or T cells enriched from blood (not recorded which). The CDR3 loop is CATGTSLNTEAFF. The DNA for the CDR3 is TGTGCCACTGGGACATCCTTGAACACTGAAGCTTTCTTT.